This T cell receptor (beta chain) was captured by sequencing in a study of cytomegalovirus exposure and HLA in healthy donors. General study points: Analysis was performed later, and it showed HLA-associated TCR beta chains to be more clonally expanded than equally common others. Several of the most significant clusters were apparently associated with common viral pathogens in a later analysis. In all likelihood, a cluster of highly shared sequence variants was a sequencing artifact.

Researchers ran the PCR with 60 Vbeta and 13 Jbeta primers. Sequenced by immunoSEQ multiplex PCR; TCRdb stores in-frame clones only, minus some. Among 150,000 to 200,000 clones, 80% to 90% were seen once, and the ten largest hold about 9.3%. The CDR3 sequence is 15 residues long. Per germline, CDR1 MGHRA and CDR2 YSYEKL. This clone was picked up one time. As yet, its antigen is unknown. Sequence at one end of the junction differs from germline and may be a read error. The sequencing input was PBMCs. This clonotype was obtained from a man between 18 and 35 years old in good health and CMV-seropositive. The rearrangement uses TRBV4-1 and TRBJ1-5; D is uncertain. CDR3 nucleotide sequence: TGCGCCAGCAGCCAAGATGAGGGCCTCAATCAGCTCCAGCATTTT. Its protein is CASSQDEGLNQLQHF.